These T cell receptor beta chains were read from a single sample in a study of identical twins. TCRdb redid the calling of the 5' RACE reads with MiXCR, one entry per CDR3 protein. This sample yields 1.5 million to 2 million distinct CDR3 sequences, of which 25% to 35% are seen a single time; 0.25% to 0.3% belongs to the top ten. Specimen: cord blood. The receptors shown here come from a newborn girl in good health. CDR3s include the opening cysteine and the closing phenylalanine or tryptophan. D genes are given only for firm matches. The size entry is marked missing in some rows and otherwise reads once, few, many or a size class.

>few|11|TRBJ2-1|TRBV6-1|-
CATSTYLTQFF
TGTGCCACCTCTACCTACCTCACCCAGTTCTTC
>few|13|TRBJ1-6|TRBV25-1|-
CASIGAGSSPLHF
TGTGCCAGCATCGGAGCGGGATCTTCACCCCTCCACTTT
>-|17|TRBJ1-6|TRBV4-2|-
CASSQEPQGGWNSPLHF
TGTGCCAGCAGCCAAGAGCCCCAGGGAGGGTGGAATTCACCCCTCCACTTT
>-|11|TRBJ2-7|TRBV20-1|-
CTLAGDYEQYF
TGCACCCTGGCAGGGGACTACGAGCAGTACTTC
>-|20|TRBJ2-4|TRBV3-1|-
CASSQAGGRPILSAKNIQYF
TGTGCCAGCAGCCAAGCCGGGGGGCGGCCTATCCTCTCAGCCAAAAACATTCAGTACTTC
>-|16|TRBJ2-7|TRBV7-2|TRBD1
CASSLQGQGLSYEQYF
TGTGCCAGCAGCTTACAGGGACAGGGGTTATCCTACGAGCAGTACTTC
>few|15|TRBJ2-7|TRBV6-6|TRBD1
CASSLGRTGPYEQYF
TGTGCCAGCAGCTTGGGAAGGACAGGGCCCTACGAGCAGTACTTC
>many|16|TRBJ1-2|TRBV7-2|-
CASSLGQHKINYGYTF
TGTGCCAGCAGCCTTGGACAGCATAAAATTAACTATGGCTACACCTTC
>few|14|TRBJ2-1|TRBV9|-
CASSASPRGNEQFF
TGTGCCAGCAGCGCCAGTCCCCGGGGGAATGAGCAGTTCTTC
>few|17|TRBJ2-5|TRBV12-3/TRBV12-4|TRBD2
CASSWLSGGPFQETQYF
TGTGCCAGCAGTTGGCTTAGCGGGGGTCCTTTCCAAGAGACCCAGTACTTC
>-|14|TRBJ2-3|TRBV29-1|TRBD2
CSAFLSGSTDTQYF
TGCAGCGCCTTTCTTAGCGGGAGCACAGATACGCAGTATTTT
>-|17|TRBJ1-4|TRBV27|-
CASSPLGRGATNEKLFF
TGTGCCAGCAGTCCCCTAGGGAGGGGTGCAACTAATGAAAAACTGTTTTTT
>few|15|TRBJ1-2|TRBV29-1|-
CSVEWLGDFNYGYTF
TGCAGCGTTGAATGGTTAGGGGACTTTAACTATGGCTACACCTTC
>many|15|TRBJ2-7|TRBV28|TRBD1
CASSLTGTGGYEQYF
TGTGCCAGCAGTTTGACCGGGACAGGGGGCTACGAGCAGTACTTC
>few|17|TRBJ2-1|TRBV15|TRBD2
CATSRTPLAGSYNEQFF
TGTGCCACCAGCAGAACTCCACTAGCGGGGTCCTACAATGAGCAGTTCTTC
>few|13|TRBJ2-3|TRBV11-3|-
CASSLGPFDTQYF
TGTGCCAGCAGCTTAGGACCCTTCGATACGCAGTATTTT
>-|14|TRBJ2-1|TRBV5-1|-
CASSVFGGSYEQFF
TGCGCCAGCAGCGTCTTCGGGGGCAGCTACGAGCAGTTCTTC
>-|14|TRBJ1-2|TRBV4-2|-
CVSSQDRGTGGYTF
TGTGTCAGCAGCCAAGATCGGGGCACAGGGGGCTACACCTTC
>-|18|TRBJ2-1|TRBV7-2|TRBD2
CASRDTGGLAGEVHEQFF
TGTGCCAGCAGAGATACAGGGGGACTAGCGGGAGAGGTCCATGAGCAGTTCTTC
>-|13|TRBJ2-4|TRBV7-7|TRBD2
CARIAGIVYGQYF
TGTGCTAGGATAGCGGGAATCGTTTACGGGCAGTACTTC
>many|13|TRBJ2-5|TRBV20-1|TRBD2
CSARGLAEETQYF
TGCAGTGCTAGAGGACTAGCGGAAGAGACCCAGTACTTC
>-|15|TRBJ1-3|TRBV10-3|-
CAISGGTFSGNTIYF
TGTGCCATCAGCGGGGGCACCTTCTCTGGAAACACCATATATTTT
>few|14|TRBJ2-5|TRBV19|-
CASSSVRGQETQYF
TGTGCCAGTAGTTCTGTGAGGGGCCAAGAGACCCAGTACTTC
>-|12|TRBJ2-3|TRBV29-1|-
CSVKGGMDTQYF
TGCAGCGTGAAAGGGGGAATGGATACGCAGTATTTT
>-|14|TRBJ2-2|TRBV20-1|TRBD2
CSAHGTRNTGELFF
TGCAGTGCCCACGGGACTAGGAACACCGGGGAGCTGTTTTTT
>-|14|TRBJ2-7|TRBV20-1|TRBD2
CSAPPGLVSNEQYF
TGCAGTGCCCCCCCGGGACTAGTATCCAACGAGCAGTACTTC
>many|13|TRBJ2-7|TRBV12-3/TRBV12-4|-
CASSALTAYEQYF
TGTGCCAGCAGTGCCCTGACAGCCTACGAGCAGTACTTC
>-|15|TRBJ2-5|TRBV3-1|-
CASSQELALQETQYF
TGTGCCAGCAGCCAAGAATTAGCACTCCAAGAGACCCAGTACTTC
>few|17|TRBJ2-7|TRBV10-1|TRBD2
CASSESTRGGPSYEQYF
TGCGCCAGCAGTGAGTCGACTCGCGGGGGGCCTTCCTACGAGCAGTACTTC
>many|17|TRBJ1-2|TRBV11-2|TRBD1
CASSLVSGQDSNYGYTF
TGTGCCAGCAGCTTAGTCTCTGGACAGGACTCTAACTATGGCTACACCTTC
>many|13|TRBJ2-3|TRBV12-3/TRBV12-4|-
CASSLVYTDTQYF
TGTGCCAGCAGTTTAGTCTACACAGATACGCAGTATTTT
>-|16|TRBJ1-5|TRBV5-6|TRBD1
CASSTLDRGGNQPQHF
TGTGCCAGCAGCACCTTAGACAGGGGTGGCAATCAGCCCCAGCATTTT
>few|14|TRBJ2-4|TRBV19|-
CASRGVGAKNIQYF
TGTGCCAGTAGAGGGGTCGGGGCCAAAAACATTCAGTACTTC
>-|16|TRBJ2-4|TRBV15|-
CATSGKWTAAKNIQYF
TGTGCCACCAGCGGTAAATGGACTGCAGCCAAAAACATTCAGTACTTC
>-|15|TRBJ2-3|TRBV12-3/TRBV12-4|TRBD2
CASSLSGGGTDTEYF
TGTGCCAGCAGTCTTAGCGGGGGGGGCACAGATACGGAGTATTTT